A single sample gave rise to the 25 T cell receptor beta chains below, sequenced in a study of blood T cell repertoires in COVID-19. Assay used: immunoSEQ multiplex PCR; TCRdb lists only in-frame clones, some missing. The table records around 140,000 clones, around 87% of them present only once. The sequencing input was PBMCs or T cells enriched from blood (not recorded which). The receptors come from a man in his sixties who had recovered from COVID-19.

The V and J genes are TRBV30 and TRBJ2-5; no firm D call. Germline V gene sequence: CDR1 GTSNPN, CDR2 SVGIG (reference sequence). V was trimmed by 5 bases and J by 5 bases, leaving 9 bases between them. The length of the CDR3 is 11 residues. The CDR3 DNA reads as TGTGCCTGGGGCCACGGGGAGACCCAGTACTTC. Protein sequence: CAWGHGETQYF.

The chain combines TRBV4-1 with TRBJ2-4, with 10 nucleotides matching TRBD1. Per the germline V gene, CDR1 is MGHRA and CDR2 is YSYEKL. There are 18 residues in the CDR3. After removal of 8 bases from V and 2 bases from J, the junction contained 15 bases not matched to a gene. CDR3 region: CASRQGAFLFGTKNIQYF. The CDR3 DNA reads TGCGCCAGCCGACAGGGGGCGTTTTTATTTGGGACCAAAAACATTCAGTACTTC.

The gene calls are TRBV23-1 and TRBJ1-2; 8 positions match TRBD1. TRBV23-1 is filed as an ORF, its function uncertain. V shed 8 bases and J 5 bases; nucleotides not matched to a gene: 7. The CDR3 spans 13 residues. CDR3 region: CASHSRQGYGYTF. The CDR3, as DNA: TGCGCCAGCCACTCCAGACAGGGGTATGGCTACACCTTC.

This chain connects TRBV11-2 to TRBJ1-2; D unclear. Trimming shortened V by 0 bases and J by 7 bases, and 6 bases separated the two germline ends. Looked up from germline, CDR1 is SGHAT and CDR2 is FQNNGV. The CDR3 consists of 12 residues. DNA of the CDR3: TGTGCCAGCAGCTTAGAAGGGAGTGGCTACACCTTC. Its protein is CASSLEGSGYTF. The full variable domain, its missing parts supplied by reference TRBV11-2 and TRBJ1-2, is EAGVAQSPRYKIIEKRQSVAFWCNPISGHATLYWYQQILGQGPKLLIQFQNNGVVDDSQLPKDRFSAERLKGVDSTLKIQPAKLEDSAVYLCASSLEGSGYTFGSGTRLTVV.

V is TRBV20-1 and J is TRBJ2-1, with TRBD2 matching over 9 bases. The CDR3 runs to 15 residues. Germline CDR1 DFQATT, CDR2 SNEGSKA (reference sequence). V dropped 3 bases and J dropped 4; count of bases not matched to a gene: 7. The CDR3 loop is CSASRLAGIYNEQFF. The CDR3 DNA follows: TGCAGTGCTAGTCGCCTAGCGGGGATTTACAATGAGCAGTTCTTC.

The chain links TRBV5-1 to TRBJ2-3; TRBD2 aligns across 10 bases. CDR3 length equals 15 residues. CDR1 is SGHRS and CDR2 is YFSETQ in the germline V gene. With V trimmed by 7 bases and J by 8 bases, 13 bases remained unmatched. The DNA for the CDR3 is TGCGCCAGCCGACCGGGACTAGCGACTTCAGGTACGCAGTATTTT. As protein: CASRPGLATSGTQYF.

The V gene is TRBV12-5, the J gene TRBJ1-5; a possible D gene is TRBD1 (6 bases). Germline V gene data show CDR1 as LGHNT and CDR2 as FRNRAP. This CDR3 spans 21 amino acids. Trimming removed 0 bases at V and 0 bases at J, with 24 bases between. The CDR3 reads CASGLVFHPLQGPHSNQPQHF. DNA of the CDR3: TGTGCTAGTGGTTTGGTATTTCATCCGTTACAGGGCCCTCATAGCAATCAGCCCCAGCATTTT.

This clone was counted between two and nine times. J is TRBJ1-1 and V is TRBV11-2; 9 bases fit TRBD1. The J segment lost 2 bases and the V segment lost 4 bases, leaving 2 bases of the junction unmatched. The CDR3 runs to 14 residues. Germline CDR1 SGHAT, CDR2 FQNNGV. CDR3 DNA: TGTGCCAGCAGCTGGGACAGGGCAAACACTGAAGCTTTCTTT. It encodes CASSWDRANTEAFF.

The chain uses TRBV4-1 and TRBJ2-2; 11 nucleotides agree with TRBD1. The junction had 16 bases not matched to a gene; V was cut back by 4 bases and J by 6 bases. The CDR3 contains 19 residues. Per the germline V gene, CDR1 is MGHRA and CDR2 is YSYEKL. The CDR3: CASSRIRDRGSVGPGELFF. Here the CDR3 DNA reads TGCGCCAGCAGCCGGATCCGGGACAGGGGGTCGGTCGGGCCCGGGGAGCTGTTTTTT.

Concerning this clone itself: Other DNA sequences in the same sample also yield this CDR3. The J gene is TRBJ1-2, the V gene TRBV5-1; tentative D call: TRBD1 (5 bases). Trimming pared 2 bases from V and 2 bases from J, leaving 13 bases between. The germline gives CDR1 SGHRS, CDR2 YFSETQ. The length of the CDR3 is 15 residues. The DNA for the CDR3 is TGCGCCAGCAGCTTAACAGGAGCCTCGAACTATGGCTACACCTTC. It encodes CASSLTGASNYGYTF.

The CDR3 sequence is CASSPATGGEAFF. CDR3 DNA: TGCGCCAGCAGCCCCGCTACAGGGGGCGAAGCTTTCTTT. The chain carries TRBV5-1 and TRBJ1-1; 9 nucleotides match TRBD1. This CDR3 is 13 amino acids long. The J segment lost 8 bases and the V segment lost 4 bases, leaving 6 bases of the junction unmatched. Germline V gene data show CDR1 as SGHRS and CDR2 as YFSETQ.

This chain uses TRBV10-1 with TRBJ2-3; 7 bases fit TRBD1. The V and J ends lost 3 bases and 5 bases, in that order; junction bases with no gene match: 11. The CDR3 contains 16 residues. Germline V gene sequence: CDR1 WNHNN, CDR2 SYGVQD (reference sequence). Written as DNA, the CDR3 is TGCGCCAGCAGTGAAGTGGGTTGGGACAGTCAAGATACGCAGTATTTT. Translation gives CASSEVGWDSQDTQYF.

The chain couples TRBV12-3 or TRBV12-4 to TRBJ2-2, with D maybe TRBD2 (5 bases). The CDR3 is 13 amino acids. Between the trimmed V and J ends, which lost 7 bases and 5 bases, there was a span of 11 bases. CDR3 loop: CASTQRETGELFF. CDR3 DNA sequence: TGTGCCAGCACCCAGAGGGAGACCGGGGAGCTGTTTTTT.

The chain couples TRBV6-5 to TRBJ2-6; D not resolved. Germline lookup yields CDR1 MNHEY and CDR2 SVGAGI. The CDR3 sequence is 14 residues long. Trimming shortened V by 6 bases and J by 2 bases, and 8 bases separated the two germline ends. The CDR3 DNA follows: TGTGCCAGCAGACATCAAACTGGGGCCAACGTCCTGACTTTC. It is translated as CASRHQTGANVLTF.

This chain uses TRBV7-9 with TRBJ1-5; D is unclear. The CDR3 is 12 residues long. The V end lost 1 base, the J end lost 6 bases, and 4 bases lay between the germline ends. Per the germline V gene, CDR1 is SEHNR and CDR2 is FQNEAQ (reference sequence). Written as DNA, the CDR3 is TGTGCCAGCAGCTTAGTCGGTCAGCCCCAGCATTTT. The encoded protein is CASSLVGQPQHF.

For the CDR3, the DNA is TGCGCCAGCAGCCAGGCCAGGTTTGAAGCCCAGCATTTT. Amino acid sequence: CASSQARFEAQHF. The chain links TRBV4-1 to TRBJ1-5; D remains ambiguous. Germline loops: CDR1 MGHRA, CDR2 YSYEKL. The length of the CDR3 is 13 residues. The ends were cut back, 3 bases at V and 11 bases at J, with 14 bases in the middle.

V gene TRBV10-2 combines with J gene TRBJ1-2; 7 bases agree with TRBD1. With 4 bases clipped from V and 2 bases from J, the junction kept 4 bases outside the gene matches. Germline V gives CDR1 WSHSY, CDR2 SAAADI. The length of the CDR3 is 14 residues. CDR3 bases: TGCGCCAGCAGTGGCTGGGGACAGAACTATGGCTACACCTTC. Its translation is CASSGWGQNYGYTF.

The chain recombines TRBV27 with TRBJ2-7; D is ambiguous. Germline V gene lookup returns CDR1 MNHEY and CDR2 SMNVEV (reference sequence). Between the trimmed V and J ends, which lost 2 bases and 4 bases, there was a span of 9 bases. The CDR3 loop spans 13 amino acids. CDR3 DNA sequence: TGTGCCAGCAGTTTAGTCCCCTCGTACGAGCAGTACTTC. It yields the protein CASSLVPSYEQYF.

The chain is built from TRBV19 and TRBJ2-7; 7 bases are a match to TRBD2. The germline V gene encodes CDR1 LNHDA and CDR2 SQIVND (reference sequence). The CDR3 sequence is 15 residues long. Trimming at V came to 3 bases and at J to 7 bases, leaving 12 bases not matched to a gene. The CDR3 nucleotides are TGTGCCAGTAGTATGGGCGGCCTAGCGGCTAAGGAGCAGTACTTC. Amino acid sequence: CASSMGGLAAKEQYF.

V and J are TRBV28 and TRBJ2-7, with a weak D call TRBD1 (5 bases). V dropped 8 bases and J dropped 3 bases, with 14 bases sitting between them. This CDR3 has 13 amino acids. The germline V gene encodes CDR1 MDHEN and CDR2 SYDVKM. CDR3 nucleotides: TGTGCCAGCCAAACAGGAGAGCGCTACGAGCAGTACTTC. Its protein product is CASQTGERYEQYF.

This clone occurred a few times. The V gene is TRBV19, the J gene TRBJ2-2, with D possibly TRBD2 on 6 matching bases. This CDR3 spans 13 amino acids. Germline CDR1 and CDR2: LNHDA and SQIVND (reference sequence). Trimming took 7 bases from V and 9 from J, leaving 15 bases between them. CDR3 amino acids: CASNPPGVRELFF. The CDR3 DNA follows: TGTGCCAGTAACCCCCCGGGGGTTAGGGAGCTGTTTTTT.

This chain uses TRBV9 with TRBJ2-7; D remains unclear. In germline, CDR1 is SGDLS, CDR2 YYNGEE. Trimming took off 0 bases at V and 3 bases at J, with 7 bases between the two ends. CDR3 length: 13 amino acids. The CDR3 region is CASSVEQHYEQYF. The CDR3 nucleotides are TGTGCCAGCAGCGTAGAACAGCACTACGAGCAGTACTTC.

The chain is built from TRBV3-1 (or the pseudogene TRBV3-2) and TRBJ1-2, with a possible D match to TRBD1 (5 bases). CDR1 LGHDT and CDR2 YNNKEL come from the germline V gene (reference sequence). The CDR3 is 12 amino acids. Deletions cut 4 bases from V and 14 bases from J, with 17 bases between. CDR3 in amino acids: CASSPRSGVQTF. The CDR3 DNA sequence: TGTGCCAGCAGCCCCCGGTCGGGGGTGCAAACCTTC.

This chain connects TRBV29-1 to TRBJ2-5; 10 bases map to TRBD1. J gave up 1 base and V 4 bases, and 6 bases lay outside the gene matches. The CDR3 spans 15 residues. Germline lookup yields CDR1 SQVTM and CDR2 ANQGSEA. In DNA form, the CDR3 reads TGCAGCGTTGTCACGGGACAGGGGCCCCAAGAGACCCAGTACTTC. It codes for CSVVTGQGPQETQYF.

The chain carries TRBV20-1 and TRBJ2-1, with D possibly matching TRBD2 (6 bases). CDR3 length equals 15 residues. Trimming removed 3 bases at V and 8 bases at J, with 20 bases between. The germline CDR1 and CDR2 sequences are DFQATT and SNEGSKA (reference sequence). The CDR3, as DNA: TGCAGTGCTAGTGTTTGGGGAGGTGGGAAGGATGAGCAGTTCTTC. Amino acid sequence: CSASVWGGGKDEQFF.